This T cell receptor beta chain was found in a study of identical twins. General study results and limits: The study based its conclusions on cross-sectional statistical analysis and did not follow the same donors. Insertions ran lower in abundant cord blood beta clonotypes, though not in memory repertoires. Within monozygotic twins, out-of-frame TCR alpha sharing was underestimated by the models.

Each CDR3 protein is one row after TCRdb ran MiXCR on the 5' RACE reads. The sample comprises hundreds of thousands of distinct CDR3 sequences, 6.1% of which are singletons, and around 2% rests with the top ten. V dropped 3 bases and J dropped 2 bases, with 9 bases sitting between them. The CDR3 sequence is 14 residues long. This clonotype was observed a few times. The antigen is not known. The TCR comes from a man between 18 and 29 years old in good health. The V gene is TRBV12-3 or TRBV12-4, the J gene TRBJ2-3; no reliable D call. Material for sequencing was naive T cells sorted from blood. The CDR3, as DNA: TGTGCCAGCAGTTTTCCCATCCACACAGATACGCAGTATTTT. Translation: CASSFPIHTDTQYF.